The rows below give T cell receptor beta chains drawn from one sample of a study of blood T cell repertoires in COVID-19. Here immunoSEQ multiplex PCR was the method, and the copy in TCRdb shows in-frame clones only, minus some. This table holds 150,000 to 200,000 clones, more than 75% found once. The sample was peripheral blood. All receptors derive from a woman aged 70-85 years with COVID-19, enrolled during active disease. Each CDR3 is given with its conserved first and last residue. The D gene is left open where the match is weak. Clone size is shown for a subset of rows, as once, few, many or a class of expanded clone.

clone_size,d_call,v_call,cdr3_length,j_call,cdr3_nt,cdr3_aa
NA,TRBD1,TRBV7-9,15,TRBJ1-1,TGTGCCAGCAGCACAGGACAGGGCCTAGAGGCTGAAGCTTTCTTT,CASSTGQGLEAEAFF
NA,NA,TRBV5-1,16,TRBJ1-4,TGCGCCAGCAGCCCCTCCTTGCAGGGCGTTACTGAAAAACTGTTTTTT,CASSPSLQGVTEKLFF
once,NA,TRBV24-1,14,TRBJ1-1,TGTGCCACCAGTGACTCGGACAGGAACACTGAAGCTTTCTTT,CATSDSDRNTEAFF
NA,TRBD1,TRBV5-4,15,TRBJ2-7,TGTGCCAGCAGCAAAGCCGGGACAGGGCCCTACGAGCAGTACTTC,CASSKAGTGPYEQYF
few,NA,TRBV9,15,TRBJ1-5,TGTGCCAGCAGCGTAGAGGGGCAGCCCAATCAGCCCCAGCATTTT,CASSVEGQPNQPQHF
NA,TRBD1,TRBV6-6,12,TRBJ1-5,TGTGCCAGCAGTCAGGGGGATCAGCCCCAGCATTTT,CASSQGDQPQHF
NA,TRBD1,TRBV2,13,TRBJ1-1,TGTGCCAGCAGCACCGGGACAGGGGCTGAAGCTTTCTTT,CASSTGTGAEAFF
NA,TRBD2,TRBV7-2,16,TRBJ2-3,TGTGCCAGCAGCTTATCTATAGCGGGGGGTGCAGATACGCAGTATTTT,CASSLSIAGGADTQYF
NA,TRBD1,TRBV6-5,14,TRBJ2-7,TGTGCCAGCACTAGCCTCCGGGACAGCTACGAGCAGTACTTC,CASTSLRDSYEQYF
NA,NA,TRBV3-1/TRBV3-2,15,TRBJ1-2,TGTGCCAGCAGCCAAGACTGGCAGCGAAACTATGGCTACACCTTC,CASSQDWQRNYGYTF
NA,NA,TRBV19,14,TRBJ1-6,TGTGCCAGTTCCTCCGGGGTTCCGGTAATTCCCCTCCACTTT,CASSSGVPVIPLHF
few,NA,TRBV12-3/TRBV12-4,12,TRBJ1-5,TGTGCCAGCAGTTTTGAGTCTCAGCCCCAGCATTTT,CASSFESQPQHF
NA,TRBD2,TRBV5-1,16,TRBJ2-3,TGCGCCAGCAGCACCCGGGGTAGCGGGGCCACAGATACGCAGTATTTT,CASSTRGSGATDTQYF
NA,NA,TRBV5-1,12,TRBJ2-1,TGCGCCAGCAGCTTGGGAGCAAATGAGCAGTTCTTC,CASSLGANEQFF
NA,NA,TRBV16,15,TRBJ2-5,TGTGCCAGCAGCCGGTACTCAGACTACCAAGAGACCCAGTACTTC,CASSRYSDYQETQYF
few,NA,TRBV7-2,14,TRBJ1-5,TGTGCCAGCAGCTCTCGTATTGGCAATCAGCCCCAGCATTTT,CASSSRIGNQPQHF
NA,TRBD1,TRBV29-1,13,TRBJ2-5,TGCAGCGGAGGGACCGGGACAGCAGAGACCCAGTACTTC,CSGGTGTAETQYF